This T cell receptor beta chain was documented in a study of spatial heterogeneity in lung cancer. Study as a whole: Sequencing consistently turned up more beta-chain sequences than alpha-chain sequences. Study results and limitations: Among blood samples, ubiquitous expanded tumor TCRs appeared more at resection than at follow-up.

The sample's time point: sample taken at primary tumor resection. Whole RNA from tumor, nontumor lung or frozen PBMC was sequenced unsorted. The cohort: approximately 66 early-stage, untreated non-small cell lung cancer patients. Carried by each TCR cDNA molecule was a unique molecular identifier. TCRdb passed the 5' RACE reads through MiXCR, listing each CDR3 protein once. The data contain approximately 38,000 distinct CDR3 sequences, less than 6% of them singletons. As regards this clonotype: Its cognate antigen is unknown.

The germline V gene has CDR1 DFQATT and CDR2 SNEGSKA (reference sequence). Trimming cost V 3 bases and J 1 base, with 13 bases left between them. This CDR3 contains 15 residues. This material consisted of PBMCs, taken at surgery. The sequence was obtained from a male donor with early-stage non-small cell lung cancer. This chain uses TRBV20-1 with TRBJ1-5; D unresolved. The DNA of the CDR3 is TGCAGTGCTAGGGCTACTACGGGGAGCAATCAGCCCCAGCATTTT. Its protein is CSARATTGSNQPQHF.